Below, one TCR beta chain is given with its context. Its target is not known. Study-wide results and limits: Greatest tumor Treg TCR overlap was with tumor naive CD4+ cells.

After constant-region reverse-primer amplification, full-length variable regions underwent semi-nested PCR with Nested Universal Primer A. Using its own MiXCR run on the 5' RACE reads, TCRdb lists one record per CDR3 protein. The sample yields fewer than 75,000 distinct CDR3 sequences, 26% seen once. V was shortened by 4 bases and J by 3 bases, with 9 bases between the two germline ends. From germline, CDR1 is MGHDK and CDR2 SYGVNS. This CDR3 region has 14 residues. Treg sorting used a CD4+CD25+CD127-/low gate. Material for sequencing was tumor-infiltrating Tregs sorted from the breast tumor. The V gene is TRBV25-1, the J gene TRBJ2-2, with a weak D call TRBD1 (5 bases). The sequence derives from a female donor with breast cancer. This chain's CDR3 is CASSGQIYTGELFF. The CDR3 coding sequence is TGTGCCAGCAGTGGACAGATCTACACCGGGGAGCTGTTTTTT.